Below are 2 T cell receptor beta chains sequenced from a single sample in a study of blood T cell repertoires in COVID-19. The protocol was immunoSEQ multiplex PCR, while the TCRdb copy is restricted to in-frame clones and leaves out a portion. The repertoire has around 500,000 clones, roughly 88% of them found once; the top ten carry approximately 2%. Sequencing used PBMCs or T cells enriched from blood (not recorded which). The receptors shown here come from a woman aged 40 to 55 who had recovered from COVID-19.

This clone was picked up many times. The gene calls are TRBV19 and TRBJ1-5; 7 bases are a match to TRBD1. The V gene end was trimmed by 6 bases and the J gene end by 5 bases; junction bases not matched to a gene: 13. This CDR3 has 16 amino acids. Germline assignment: CDR1 LNHDA and CDR2 SQIVND (reference sequence). The DNA for the CDR3 is TGTGCCAGTAGCCGTACGGGACAGCTGTGGGATCAGCCCCAGCATTTT. Its translation: CASSRTGQLWDQPQHF.

This clone was recorded once. The chain is built from TRBV10-3 and TRBJ2-3, with D perhaps TRBD2 (6 bases). This CDR3 comprises 15 residues. Trimming took 7 bases from V and 2 from J, leaving 16 bases between them. CDR1 and CDR2 from the germline V gene are ENHRY and SYGVKD. The CDR3, as DNA: TGTGCCATCAAGTCCGGGGAGGATAACACAGATACGCAGTATTTT. Its translation is CAIKSGEDNTDTQYF.